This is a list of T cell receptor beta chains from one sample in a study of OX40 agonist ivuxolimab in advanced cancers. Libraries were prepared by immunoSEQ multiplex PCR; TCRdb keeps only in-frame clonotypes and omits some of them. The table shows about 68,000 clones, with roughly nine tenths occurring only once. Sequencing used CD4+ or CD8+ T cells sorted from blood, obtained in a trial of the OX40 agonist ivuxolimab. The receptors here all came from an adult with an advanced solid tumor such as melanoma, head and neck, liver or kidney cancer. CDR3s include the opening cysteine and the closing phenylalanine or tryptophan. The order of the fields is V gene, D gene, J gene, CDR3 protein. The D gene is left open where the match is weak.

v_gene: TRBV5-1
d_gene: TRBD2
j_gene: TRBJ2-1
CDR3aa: CASSDSGRFYEQFF

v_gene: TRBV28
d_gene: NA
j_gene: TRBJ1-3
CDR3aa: CASSLKPASSGNTIYF

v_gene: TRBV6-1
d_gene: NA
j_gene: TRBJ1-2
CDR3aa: CASNQRGGYTF

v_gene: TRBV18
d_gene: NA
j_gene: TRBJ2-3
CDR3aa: CASSYERPTDTQYF

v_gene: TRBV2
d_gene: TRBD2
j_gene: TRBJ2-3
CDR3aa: CASRAGTSVADTQYF

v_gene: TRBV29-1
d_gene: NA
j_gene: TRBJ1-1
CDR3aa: CSVGRPPGQNTEAFF

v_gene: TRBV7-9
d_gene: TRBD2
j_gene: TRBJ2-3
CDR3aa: CASSPALAGGLRGTDTQYF

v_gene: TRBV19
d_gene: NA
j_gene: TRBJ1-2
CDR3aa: CASSIGEPYGYTF

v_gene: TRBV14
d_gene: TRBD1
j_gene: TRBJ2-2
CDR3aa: CASSPRWTGGFTGELFF

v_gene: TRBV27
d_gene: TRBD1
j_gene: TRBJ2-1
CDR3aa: CASSLPGTGRDEQFF

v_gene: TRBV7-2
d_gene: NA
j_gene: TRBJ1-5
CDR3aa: CASSPMGQTSQPQHF

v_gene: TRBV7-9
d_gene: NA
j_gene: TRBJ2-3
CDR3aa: CASSLEVVTDTQYF

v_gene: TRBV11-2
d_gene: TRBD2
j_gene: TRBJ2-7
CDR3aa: CASSTGSGRGYEQYF

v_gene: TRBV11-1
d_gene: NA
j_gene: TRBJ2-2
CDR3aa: CASSLGYTGELFF

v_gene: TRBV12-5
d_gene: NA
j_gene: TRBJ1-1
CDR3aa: CASGLVRQWPSEAFF

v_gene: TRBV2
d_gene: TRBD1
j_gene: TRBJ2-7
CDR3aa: CASSLQGQAYEQYF

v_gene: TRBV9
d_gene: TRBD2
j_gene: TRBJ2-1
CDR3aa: CASSVAGTNNEQFF

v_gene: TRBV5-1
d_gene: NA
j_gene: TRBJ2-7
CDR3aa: CASSSRSRDGTYEQYF

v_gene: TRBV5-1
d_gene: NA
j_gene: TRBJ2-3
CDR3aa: CASRQAGGSTDTQYF

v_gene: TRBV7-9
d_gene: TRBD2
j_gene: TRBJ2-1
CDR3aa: CASSSVAGNGYNEQFF

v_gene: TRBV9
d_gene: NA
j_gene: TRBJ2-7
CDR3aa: CASSVEDSGVEQYF

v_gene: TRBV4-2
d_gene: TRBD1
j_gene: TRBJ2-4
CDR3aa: CASSQQGQPILGNIQYF

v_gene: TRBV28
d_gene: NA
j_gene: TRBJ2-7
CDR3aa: CASSMGILSSYEQYF

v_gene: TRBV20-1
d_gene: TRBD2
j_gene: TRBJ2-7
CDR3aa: CSASGGVEQYF

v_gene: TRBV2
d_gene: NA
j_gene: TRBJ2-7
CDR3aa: CASSDTAGEQYF

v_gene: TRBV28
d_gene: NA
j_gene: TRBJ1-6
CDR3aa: CASRPQGGYNSPLHF

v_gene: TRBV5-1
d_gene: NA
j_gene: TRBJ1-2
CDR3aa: CASSSTGIYGYTF

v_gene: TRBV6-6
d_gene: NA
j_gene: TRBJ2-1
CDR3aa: CASKSGSLYNEQFF

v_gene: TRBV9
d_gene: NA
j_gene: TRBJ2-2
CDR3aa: CASSVVLGGELFF

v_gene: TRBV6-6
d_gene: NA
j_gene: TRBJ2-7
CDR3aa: CASREGGAGEQYF

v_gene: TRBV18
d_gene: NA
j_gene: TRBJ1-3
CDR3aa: CASSPADSGNTIYF

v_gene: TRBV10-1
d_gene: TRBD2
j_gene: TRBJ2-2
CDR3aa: CASRTEGGRGLITGELFF